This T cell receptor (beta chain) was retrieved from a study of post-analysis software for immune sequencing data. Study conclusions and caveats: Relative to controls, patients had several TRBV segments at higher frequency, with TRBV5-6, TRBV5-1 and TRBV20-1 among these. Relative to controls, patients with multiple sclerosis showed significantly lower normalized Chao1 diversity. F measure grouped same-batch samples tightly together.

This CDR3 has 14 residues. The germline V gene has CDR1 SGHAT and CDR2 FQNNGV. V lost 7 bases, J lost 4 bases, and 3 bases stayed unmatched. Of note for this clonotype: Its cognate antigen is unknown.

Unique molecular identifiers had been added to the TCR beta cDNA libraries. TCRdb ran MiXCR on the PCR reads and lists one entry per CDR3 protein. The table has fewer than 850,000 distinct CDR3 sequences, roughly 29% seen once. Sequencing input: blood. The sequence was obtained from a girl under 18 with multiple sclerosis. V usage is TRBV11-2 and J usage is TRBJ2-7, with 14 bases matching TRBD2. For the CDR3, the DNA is TGTGCCAGCACAGGGACTAGCGGGAGTTACGAGCAGTACTTC. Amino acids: CASTGTSGSYEQYF.